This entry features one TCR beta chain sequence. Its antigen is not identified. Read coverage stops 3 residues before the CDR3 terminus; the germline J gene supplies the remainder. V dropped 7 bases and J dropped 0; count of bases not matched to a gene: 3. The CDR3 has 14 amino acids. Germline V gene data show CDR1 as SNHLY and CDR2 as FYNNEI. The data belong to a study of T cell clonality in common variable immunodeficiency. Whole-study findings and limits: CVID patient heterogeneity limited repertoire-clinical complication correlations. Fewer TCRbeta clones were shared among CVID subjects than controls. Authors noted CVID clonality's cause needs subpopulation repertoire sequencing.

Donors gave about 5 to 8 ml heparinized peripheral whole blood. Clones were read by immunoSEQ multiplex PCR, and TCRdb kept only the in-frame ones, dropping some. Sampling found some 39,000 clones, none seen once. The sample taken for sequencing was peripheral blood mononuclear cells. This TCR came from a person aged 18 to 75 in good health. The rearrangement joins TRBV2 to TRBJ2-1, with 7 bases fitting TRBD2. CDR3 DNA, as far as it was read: TGTGCCAGCACGGGGACTAACTCCTACAATGAG. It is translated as CASTGTNSYNE. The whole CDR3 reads CASTGTNSYNEQFF.